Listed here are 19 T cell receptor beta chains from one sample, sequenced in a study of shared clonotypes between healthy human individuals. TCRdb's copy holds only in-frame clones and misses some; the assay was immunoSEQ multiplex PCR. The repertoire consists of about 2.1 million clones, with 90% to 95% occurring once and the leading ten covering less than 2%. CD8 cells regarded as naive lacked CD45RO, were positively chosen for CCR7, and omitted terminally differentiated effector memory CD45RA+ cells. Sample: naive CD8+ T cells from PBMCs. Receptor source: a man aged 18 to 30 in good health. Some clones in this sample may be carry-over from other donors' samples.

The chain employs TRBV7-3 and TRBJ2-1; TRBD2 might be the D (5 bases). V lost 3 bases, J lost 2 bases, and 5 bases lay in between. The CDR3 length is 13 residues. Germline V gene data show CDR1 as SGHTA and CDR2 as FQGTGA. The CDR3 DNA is TGTGCCAGCAGCTTCGGGACCTACAATGAGCAGTTCTTC. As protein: CASSFGTYNEQFF.

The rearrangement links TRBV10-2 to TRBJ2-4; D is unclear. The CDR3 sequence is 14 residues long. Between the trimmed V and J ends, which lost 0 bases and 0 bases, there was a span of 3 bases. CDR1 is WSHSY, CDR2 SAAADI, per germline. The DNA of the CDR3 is TGCGCCAGCAGTGAGTCCGTAGCCAAAAACATTCAGTACTTC. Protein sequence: CASSESVAKNIQYF.

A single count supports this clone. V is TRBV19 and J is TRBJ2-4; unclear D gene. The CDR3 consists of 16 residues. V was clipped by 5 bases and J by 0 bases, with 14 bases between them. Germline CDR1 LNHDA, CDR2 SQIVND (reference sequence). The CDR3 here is CASSLSPTLAKNIQYF. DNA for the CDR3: TGTGCCAGTAGTCTCTCGCCGACTCTAGCCAAAAACATTCAGTACTTC.

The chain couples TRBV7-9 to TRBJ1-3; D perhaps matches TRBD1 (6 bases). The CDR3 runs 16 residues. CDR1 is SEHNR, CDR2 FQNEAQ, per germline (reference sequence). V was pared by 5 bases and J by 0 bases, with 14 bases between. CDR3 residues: CASSDNREPSGNTIYF. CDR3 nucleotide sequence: TGTGCCAGCAGCGACAACAGGGAACCCTCTGGAAACACCATATATTTT.

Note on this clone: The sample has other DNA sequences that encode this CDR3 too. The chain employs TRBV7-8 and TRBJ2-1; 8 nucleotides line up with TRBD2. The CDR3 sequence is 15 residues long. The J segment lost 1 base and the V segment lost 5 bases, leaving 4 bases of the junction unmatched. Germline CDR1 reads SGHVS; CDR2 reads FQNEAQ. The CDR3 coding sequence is TGTGCCAGCAGCCCCGGGACTAGATCCTACAATGAGCAGTTCTTC. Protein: CASSPGTRSYNEQFF.

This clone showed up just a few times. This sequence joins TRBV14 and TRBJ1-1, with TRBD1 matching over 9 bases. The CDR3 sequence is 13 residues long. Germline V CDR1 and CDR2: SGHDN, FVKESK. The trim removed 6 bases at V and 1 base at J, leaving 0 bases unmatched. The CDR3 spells CASRDRGNTEAFF. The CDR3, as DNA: TGTGCCAGCAGGGACAGGGGGAACACTGAAGCTTTCTTT. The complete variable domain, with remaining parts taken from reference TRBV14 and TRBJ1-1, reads EAGVTQFPSHSVIEKGQTVTLRCDPISGHDNLYWYRRVMGKEIKFLLHFVKESKQDESGMPNNRFLAERTGGTYSTLKVQPAELEDSGVYFCASRDRGNTEAFFGQGTRLTVV.

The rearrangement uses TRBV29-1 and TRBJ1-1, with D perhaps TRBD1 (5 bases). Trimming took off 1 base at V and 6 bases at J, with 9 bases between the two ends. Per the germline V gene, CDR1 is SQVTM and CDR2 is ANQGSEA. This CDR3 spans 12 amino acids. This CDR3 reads CSVEGGGAEAFF. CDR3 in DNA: TGCAGCGTTGAAGGGGGAGGGGCTGAAGCTTTCTTT.

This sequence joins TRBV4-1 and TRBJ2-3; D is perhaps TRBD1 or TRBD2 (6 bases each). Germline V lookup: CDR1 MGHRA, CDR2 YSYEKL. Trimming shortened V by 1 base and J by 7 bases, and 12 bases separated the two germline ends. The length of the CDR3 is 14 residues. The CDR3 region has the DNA TGCGCCAGCAGCCAAGTGGGGGGCCCCAATACGCAGTATTTT. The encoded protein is CASSQVGGPNTQYF.

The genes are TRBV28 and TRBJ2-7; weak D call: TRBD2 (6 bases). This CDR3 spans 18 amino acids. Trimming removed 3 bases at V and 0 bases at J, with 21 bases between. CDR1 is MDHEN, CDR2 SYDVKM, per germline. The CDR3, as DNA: TGTGCCAGCAGTTTCGTCGGGGAGGCTAGCTTGGCCTCCTACGAGCAGTACTTC. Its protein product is CASSFVGEASLASYEQYF. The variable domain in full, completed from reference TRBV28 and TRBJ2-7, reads DVKVTQSSRYLVKRTGEKVFLECVQDMDHENMFWYRQDPGLGLRLIYFSYDVKMKEKGDIPEGYSVSREKKERFSLILESASTNQTSMYLCASSFVGEASLASYEQYFGPGTRLTVT.

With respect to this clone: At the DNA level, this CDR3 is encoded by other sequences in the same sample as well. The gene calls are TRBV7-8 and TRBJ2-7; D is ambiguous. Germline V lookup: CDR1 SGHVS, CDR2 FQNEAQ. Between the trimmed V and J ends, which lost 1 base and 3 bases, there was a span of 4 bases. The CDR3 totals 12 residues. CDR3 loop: CASSLGSYEQYF. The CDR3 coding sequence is TGTGCCAGCAGCTTAGGCAGCTACGAGCAGTACTTC. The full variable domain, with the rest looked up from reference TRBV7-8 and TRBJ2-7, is GAGVSQSPRYKVAKRGQDVALRCDPISGHVSLFWYQQALGQGPEFLTYFQNEAQLDKSGLPSDRFFAERPEGSVSTLKIQRTQQEDSAVYLCASSLGSYEQYFGPGTRLTVT.

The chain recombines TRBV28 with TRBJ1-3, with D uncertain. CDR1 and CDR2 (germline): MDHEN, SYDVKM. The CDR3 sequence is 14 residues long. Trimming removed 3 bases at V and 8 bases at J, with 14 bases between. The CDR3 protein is CASSFTPPLDTIYF. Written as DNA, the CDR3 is TGTGCCAGCAGTTTTACCCCCCCATTAGACACCATATATTTT.

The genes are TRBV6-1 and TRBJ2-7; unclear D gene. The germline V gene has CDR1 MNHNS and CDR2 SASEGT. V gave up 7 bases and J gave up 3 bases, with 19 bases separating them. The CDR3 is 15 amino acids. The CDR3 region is CASKWADHNGYEQYF. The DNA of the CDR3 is TGTGCCAGCAAGTGGGCCGACCATAATGGCTACGAGCAGTACTTC.

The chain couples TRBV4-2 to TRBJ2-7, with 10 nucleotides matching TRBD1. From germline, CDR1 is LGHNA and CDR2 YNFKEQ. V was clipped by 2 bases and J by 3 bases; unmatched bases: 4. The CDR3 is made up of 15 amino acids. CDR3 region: CASSQSGTGVYEQYF. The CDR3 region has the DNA TGTGCCAGCAGCCAATCCGGGACAGGGGTCTACGAGCAGTACTTC.

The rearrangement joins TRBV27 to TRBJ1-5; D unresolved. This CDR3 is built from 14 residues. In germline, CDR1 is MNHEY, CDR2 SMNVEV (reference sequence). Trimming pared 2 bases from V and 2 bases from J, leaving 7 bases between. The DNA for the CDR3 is TGTGCCAGCAGTTTAGGGAAGGGCAATCAGCCCCAGCATTTT. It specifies CASSLGKGNQPQHF.

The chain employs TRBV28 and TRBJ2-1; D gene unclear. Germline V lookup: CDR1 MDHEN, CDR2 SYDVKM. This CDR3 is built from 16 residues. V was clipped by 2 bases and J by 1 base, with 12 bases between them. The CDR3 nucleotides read TGTGCCAGCAGTTTAGTTAACGGAGAATCCTACAATGAGCAGTTCTTC. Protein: CASSLVNGESYNEQFF.

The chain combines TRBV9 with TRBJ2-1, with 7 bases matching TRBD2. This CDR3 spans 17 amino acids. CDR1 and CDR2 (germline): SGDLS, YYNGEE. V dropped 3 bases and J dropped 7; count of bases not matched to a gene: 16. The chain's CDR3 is CASSADRGGRLGNEQFF. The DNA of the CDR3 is TGTGCCAGCAGCGCCGATCGAGGCGGGAGACTTGGTAATGAGCAGTTCTTC.

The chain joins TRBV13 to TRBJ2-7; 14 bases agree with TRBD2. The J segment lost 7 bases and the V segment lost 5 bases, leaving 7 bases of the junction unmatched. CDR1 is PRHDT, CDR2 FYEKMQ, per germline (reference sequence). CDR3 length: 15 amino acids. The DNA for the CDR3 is TGTGCCAGCAGCACCGGGACTAGCGGGAGAAGTGAGCAGTACTTC. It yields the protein CASSTGTSGRSEQYF.

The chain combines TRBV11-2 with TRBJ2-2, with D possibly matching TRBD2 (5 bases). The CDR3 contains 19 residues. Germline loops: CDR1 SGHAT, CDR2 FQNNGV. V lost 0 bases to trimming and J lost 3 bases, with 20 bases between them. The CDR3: CASSLDLDYSADHTGELFF. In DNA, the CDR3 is TGTGCCAGCAGCTTAGATCTAGACTACTCCGCAGATCACACCGGGGAGCTGTTTTTT.

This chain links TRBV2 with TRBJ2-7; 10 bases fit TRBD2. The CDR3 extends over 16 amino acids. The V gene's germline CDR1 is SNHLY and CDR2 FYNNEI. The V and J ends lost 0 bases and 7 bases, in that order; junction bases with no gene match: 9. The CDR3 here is CASSEARAGGLGEQYF. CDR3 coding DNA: TGTGCCAGCAGTGAAGCGCGAGCGGGAGGGCTGGGGGAGCAGTACTTC.